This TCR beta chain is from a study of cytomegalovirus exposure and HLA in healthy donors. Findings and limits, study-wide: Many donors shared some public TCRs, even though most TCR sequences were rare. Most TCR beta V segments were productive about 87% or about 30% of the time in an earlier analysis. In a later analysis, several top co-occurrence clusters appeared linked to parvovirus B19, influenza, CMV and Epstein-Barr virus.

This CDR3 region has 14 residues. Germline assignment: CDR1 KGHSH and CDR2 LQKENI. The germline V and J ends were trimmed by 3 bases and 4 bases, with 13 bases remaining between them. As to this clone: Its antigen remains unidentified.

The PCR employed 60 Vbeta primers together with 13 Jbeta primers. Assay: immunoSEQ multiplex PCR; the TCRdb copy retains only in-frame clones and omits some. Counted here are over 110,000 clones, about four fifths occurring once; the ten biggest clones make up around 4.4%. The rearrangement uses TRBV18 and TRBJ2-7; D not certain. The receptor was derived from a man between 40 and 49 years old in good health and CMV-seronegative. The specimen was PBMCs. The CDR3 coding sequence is TGTGCCAGCTCACCTTCCCCGCGGCTGTACGAGCAGTACTTC. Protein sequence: CASSPSPRLYEQYF.